This is a list of T cell receptor beta chains from one sample in a study of cytomegalovirus exposure and HLA in healthy donors. TCRdb keeps only in-frame clones here, not all; method: immunoSEQ multiplex PCR. The table lists approximately 140,000 clones, approximately 70% of them singletons. What was sequenced was PBMCs. These receptors were taken from a woman aged 60 to 75 in good health and CMV-seronegative. CDR3s include the opening cysteine and the closing phenylalanine or tryptophan. D genes are given only for firm matches. Size values are once, few and many counts, or a class for expanded clones, and some rows have none.

v_gene: TRBV28
d_gene: TRBD1
j_gene: TRBJ2-7
abundance: .
CDR3aa: CASSFSKDRGVSYEQYF
CDR3nt: TGTGCCAGCAGTTTCAGCAAAGACAGGGGGGTCTCCTACGAGCAGTACTTC

v_gene: TRBV5-1
d_gene: TRBD1
j_gene: TRBJ2-2
abundance: .
CDR3aa: CATGQGTGELFF
CDR3nt: TGCGCCACCGGACAGGGGACCGGGGAGCTGTTTTTT

v_gene: TRBV14
d_gene: .
j_gene: TRBJ1-2
abundance: .
CDR3aa: CASSQDLAGYGYGYTF
CDR3nt: TGTGCCAGCAGCCAAGATCTAGCGGGGTACGGCTATGGCTACACCTTC

v_gene: TRBV6-5
d_gene: .
j_gene: TRBJ2-6
abundance: .
CDR3aa: CASSKNRAGANVLTF
CDR3nt: TGTGCCAGCAGTAAAAACAGGGCTGGGGCCAACGTCCTGACTTTC

v_gene: TRBV11-1
d_gene: .
j_gene: TRBJ2-1
abundance: once
CDR3aa: CASSLETSSYSYNEQFF
CDR3nt: TGTGCCAGCAGCTTAGAAACTAGCTCGTACTCCTACAATGAGCAGTTCTTC

v_gene: TRBV25-1
d_gene: .
j_gene: TRBJ1-2
abundance: .
CDR3aa: CASSGGSGYTF
CDR3nt: TGTGCCAGCAGTGGAGGGTCAGGCTACACCTTC

v_gene: TRBV11-2
d_gene: .
j_gene: TRBJ2-7
abundance: .
CDR3aa: CASSPRLEQYF
CDR3nt: TGTGCCAGCAGCCCCCGTTTAGAGCAGTACTTC

v_gene: TRBV5-1
d_gene: TRBD1
j_gene: TRBJ1-2
abundance: .
CDR3aa: CASSLAGGSGQGGGKAGYTF
CDR3nt: TGCGCCAGCAGCTTGGCCGGTGGATCGGGACAGGGAGGAGGAAAGGCTGGCTACACCTTC

v_gene: TRBV7-6
d_gene: TRBD2
j_gene: TRBJ2-5
abundance: .
CDR3aa: CASSLGPLAGGQETQYF
CDR3nt: TGTGCCAGCAGCTTAGGCCCTCTAGCGGGGGGGCAAGAGACCCAGTACTTC

v_gene: TRBV5-1
d_gene: .
j_gene: TRBJ2-5
abundance: .
CDR3aa: CASSLATGVLETQYF
CDR3nt: TGCGCCAGCAGCTTGGCAACGGGAGTCCTGGAGACCCAGTACTTC

v_gene: TRBV28
d_gene: .
j_gene: TRBJ2-1
abundance: .
CDR3aa: CASSFVAATYNEQFF
CDR3nt: TGTGCCAGCAGTTTCGTTGCGGCAACCTACAATGAGCAGTTCTTC

v_gene: TRBV28
d_gene: .
j_gene: TRBJ1-1
abundance: .
CDR3aa: CVSPPSRVYTEAFF
CDR3nt: TGTGTCAGCCCTCCTTCTCGGGTATACACTGAAGCTTTCTTT

v_gene: TRBV10-3
d_gene: .
j_gene: TRBJ1-5
abundance: .
CDR3aa: CAISEFGGNQPQHF
CDR3nt: TGTGCCATCAGTGAGTTTGGGGGGAATCAGCCCCAGCATTTT

v_gene: TRBV19
d_gene: TRBD1
j_gene: TRBJ2-4
abundance: once
CDR3aa: CASSSGQGANIQYF
CDR3nt: TGTGCCAGTAGTAGTGGGCAGGGGGCAAACATTCAGTACTTC

v_gene: TRBV5-1
d_gene: TRBD2
j_gene: TRBJ2-5
abundance: few
CDR3aa: CASSWRLAGEGETQYF
CDR3nt: TGCGCCAGCAGCTGGAGACTAGCGGGAGAGGGGGAGACCCAGTACTTC

v_gene: TRBV5-4
d_gene: .
j_gene: TRBJ1-5
abundance: .
CDR3aa: CASSFGGRRSNQPQHF
CDR3nt: TGTGCCAGCAGCTTTGGAGGTCGGAGAAGCAATCAGCCCCAGCATTTT

v_gene: TRBV2
d_gene: .
j_gene: TRBJ1-5
abundance: .
CDR3aa: CASSEATGRDQPQHF
CDR3nt: TGTGCCAGCAGTGAAGCGACGGGGAGGGATCAGCCCCAGCATTTT

v_gene: TRBV7-9
d_gene: TRBD2
j_gene: TRBJ2-5
abundance: .
CDR3aa: CASRPSGGTGGSETQYF
CDR3nt: TGTGCCAGCAGGCCCTCCGGGGGGACGGGTGGATCCGAGACCCAGTACTTC

v_gene: TRBV13
d_gene: .
j_gene: TRBJ1-2
abundance: once
CDR3aa: CASSLEVRVNYGYTF
CDR3nt: TGTGCCAGCAGCTTAGAAGTCCGCGTTAACTATGGCTACACCTTC

v_gene: TRBV7-9
d_gene: .
j_gene: TRBJ1-5
abundance: .
CDR3aa: CASSLTLNNQPQHF
CDR3nt: TGTGCCAGCAGCTTAACTCTAAACAATCAGCCCCAGCATTTT

v_gene: TRBV5-1
d_gene: .
j_gene: TRBJ1-1
abundance: few
CDR3aa: CASSLEFAGKGEAFF
CDR3nt: TGCGCCAGCAGCTTGGAGTTTGCAGGGAAGGGTGAAGCTTTCTTT

v_gene: TRBV6-6
d_gene: TRBD1
j_gene: TRBJ2-2
abundance: .
CDR3aa: CASKTTGTGNTGELFF
CDR3nt: TGTGCCAGCAAAACCACCGGGACAGGAAACACCGGGGAGCTGTTTTTT